The 29 T cell receptor beta chains given below trace back to one sample, sequenced in a study of T cell clones after liver transplantation. The assay was immunoSEQ multiplex PCR, and TCRdb's table has in-frame clones only and misses some. The data hold tens of thousands of clones, with 80% to 85% observed a single time. The sequences come from CD4+ T cells from blood, collected 46 months after liver transplant. The source of these receptors is a human patient who received a liver transplant. Some of the T cells may derive from the graft donor.

J is TRBJ2-1 and V is TRBV5-1; TRBD1 aligns across 8 bases. The CDR3 has 16 amino acids. J was trimmed by 0 bases and V by 4 bases; bases with no gene match: 6. Germline V gene data show CDR1 as SGHRS and CDR2 as YFSETQ. Written as DNA, the CDR3 is TGCGCCAGCAGCGCCGCCGGGACAGGCTCCTACAATGAGCAGTTCTTC. It translates to CASSAAGTGSYNEQFF.

The rearrangement joins TRBV19 to TRBJ2-3; no firm D call. The CDR3 runs to 13 residues. Trimming removed 5 bases from V and 4 bases from J, with 10 bases in between. The germline V gene has CDR1 LNHDA and CDR2 SQIVND (reference sequence). CDR3 sequence: CASSSYRADTQYF. As DNA, the CDR3 is TGTGCCAGTAGTTCCTACCGAGCAGATACGCAGTATTTT.

V usage is TRBV28 and J usage is TRBJ2-7, with 7 positions matching TRBD1. Germline CDR1 and CDR2: MDHEN and SYDVKM. The J segment lost 13 bases and the V segment lost 0 bases, leaving 6 bases of the junction unmatched. The CDR3 consists of 12 residues. The CDR3 spells CASSLWSDRPYF. The CDR3 nucleotides are TGTGCCAGCAGTTTATGGTCGGACAGGCCCTACTTC.

The rearrangement uses TRBV27 and TRBJ1-1; 7 bases line up with TRBD1. The length of the CDR3 is 14 residues. The germline CDR1 and CDR2 sequences are MNHEY and SMNVEV (reference sequence). The ends lost 2 bases at V and 4 bases at J; junction bases unmatched: 4. The CDR3 sequence: CASSLGSGGTEAFF. The CDR3 nucleotides are TGTGCCAGCAGTTTAGGGTCAGGGGGCACTGAAGCTTTCTTT.

The chain is built from TRBV28 and TRBJ1-1; D is perhaps TRBD1 (5 bases). The germline V and J ends were trimmed by 4 bases and 4 bases, with 16 bases remaining between them. This CDR3 region has 15 residues. Per germline, CDR1 MDHEN and CDR2 SYDVKM. The CDR3: CASSSGTVAGTEAFF. The CDR3 coding sequence is TGTGCCAGCAGTTCCGGGACGGTTGCGGGCACTGAAGCTTTCTTT.

This clone is medium-sized. The chain uses TRBV5-4 and TRBJ1-5; D remains ambiguous. The V end lost 0 bases, the J end lost 9 bases, and 19 bases lay between the germline ends. Germline loops: CDR1 SGHNT, CDR2 YYREEE (reference sequence). This CDR3 comprises 16 residues. The CDR3 loop reads CASSLGGSAGQGPQHF. The CDR3 DNA reads as TGTGCCAGCAGCTTGGGAGGGTCGGCAGGCCAAGGGCCCCAGCATTTT.

The chain links TRBV19 to TRBJ1-3; D gene unclear. The CDR3 totals 17 residues. With 6 bases removed from V and 0 bases from J, the gap between germline ends came to 18 bases. Germline CDR1 and CDR2: LNHDA and SQIVND (reference sequence). The DNA of the CDR3 is TGTGCCAGTAGGCCAGAGGGCCCGGTCCGCTCTGGAAACACCATATATTTT. This encodes CASRPEGPVRSGNTIYF. Drawing the rest from reference TRBV19 and TRBJ1-3, the complete variable domain is DGGITQSPKYLFRKEGQNVTLSCEQNLNHDAMYWYRQDPGQGLRLIYYSQIVNDFQKGDIAEGYSVSREKKESFPLTVTSAQKNPTAFYLCASRPEGPVRSGNTIYFGEGSWLTVV.

J is TRBJ2-7 and V is TRBV2, with D possibly being TRBD2 (6 bases). Germline-derived CDR1 and CDR2 are SNHLY and FYNNEI. CDR3 length: 15 residues. The ends were cut back, 4 bases at V and 7 bases at J, with 20 bases in the middle. CDR3 protein: CASSGVRDSGTEQYF. For the CDR3, the DNA is TGTGCCAGCAGTGGGGTTAGGGACTCCGGAACGGAGCAGTACTTC.

The rearrangement uses TRBV7-2 and TRBJ2-3, with 11 bases matching TRBD2. The CDR3 loop spans 16 amino acids. The V segment lost 7 bases and the J segment 4 bases; nucleotides outside the gene matches: 10. The germline V gene encodes CDR1 SGHTA and CDR2 FQGNSA. CDR3 loop: CASTNPSGRRADTQYF. For the CDR3, the DNA is TGTGCCAGCACCAACCCTAGCGGGAGGCGTGCAGATACGCAGTATTTT.

This clone was picked up a small number of times. The chain couples TRBV11-2 to TRBJ2-1; possible D gene TRBD2, 5 bases. The germline CDR1 and CDR2 sequences are SGHAT and FQNNGV. CDR3 length equals 15 residues. V was shortened by 6 bases and J by 2 bases, with 14 bases between the two germline ends. The CDR3 here is CASRSWGEAYNEQFF. In nucleotides, the CDR3 is TGTGCCAGCAGGTCCTGGGGAGAGGCCTACAATGAGCAGTTCTTC. Filled out from reference TRBV11-2 and TRBJ2-1, the complete variable domain reads EAGVAQSPRYKIIEKRQSVAFWCNPISGHATLYWYQQILGQGPKLLIQFQNNGVVDDSQLPKDRFSAERLKGVDSTLKIQPAKLEDSAVYLCASRSWGEAYNEQFFGPGTRLTVL.

In DNA, the CDR3 is TGTGCCGCCGAGAAGGGGGGTAACACTGAAGCTTTCTTT. Translated, it gives CAAEKGGNTEAFF. The chain recombines TRBV2 with TRBJ1-1; a weak D match, TRBD1 (6 bases). The CDR3 loop spans 13 amino acids. Trimming shortened V by 11 bases and J by 2 bases, and 15 bases separated the two germline ends. CDR1 SNHLY and CDR2 FYNNEI come from the germline V gene.

J is TRBJ1-1 and V is TRBV7-2; D uncertain. CDR1 and CDR2 from the germline V gene are SGHTA and FQGNSA. The V end lost 2 bases, the J end lost 5 bases, and 6 bases lay between the germline ends. This CDR3 region has 12 residues. The CDR3 bases are TGTGCCAGCAGCTTAAGGACTACTGAAGCTTTCTTT. This sequence encodes CASSLRTTEAFF.

This CDR3 is CASSEDASYGYTF. In DNA, the CDR3 is TGTGCCAGCAGTGAAGACGCCTCCTATGGCTACACCTTC. V usage is TRBV6-5 and J usage is TRBJ1-2; D gene unclear. Germline V gene sequence: CDR1 MNHEY, CDR2 SVGAGI. This CDR3 has 13 amino acids. Trimming took 5 bases from V and 4 from J, leaving 11 bases between them.

This clone occurred once. V usage is TRBV19 and J usage is TRBJ1-4, with 9 positions matching TRBD1. There are 15 residues in the CDR3. The V and J ends lost 6 bases and 3 bases, in that order; junction bases with no gene match: 5. CDR1 and CDR2 from the germline V gene are LNHDA and SQIVND (reference sequence). The DNA for the CDR3 is TGTGCCAGTAGCCTGTGGGACAGGGCTAATGAAAAACTGTTTTTT. Its translation is CASSLWDRANEKLFF.

This chain links TRBV7-2 with TRBJ1-2; 7 nucleotides match TRBD1. With 1 base clipped from V and 4 bases from J, the junction kept 6 bases outside the gene matches. The germline V gene has CDR1 SGHTA and CDR2 FQGNSA. CDR3 length: 15 residues. In DNA, the CDR3 is TGTGCCAGCAGCTTAGGGACAGGTGGGACCTATGGCTACACCTTC. Its protein is CASSLGTGGTYGYTF. Based on the CDR3 plus reference TRBV7-2 and TRBJ1-2, the full variable domain is GAGVSQSPSNKVTEKGKDVELRCDPISGHTALYWYRQSLGQGLEFLIYFQGNSAPDKSGLPSDRFSAERTGGSVSTLTIQRTQQEDSAVYLCASSLGTGGTYGYTFGSGTRLTVV.

In this sample, this clone turned up a few times. This sequence joins TRBV5-4 and TRBJ2-3, with TRBD2 identical over 14 bases. With 3 bases clipped from V and 1 base from J, the junction kept 10 bases outside the gene matches. This CDR3 contains 19 residues. Germline V gene sequence: CDR1 SGHNT, CDR2 YYREEE (reference sequence). The CDR3 spells CASSSPLTSGRARTDTQYF. The CDR3 bases are TGTGCCAGCAGCTCCCCCCTGACTAGCGGGAGGGCCCGCACAGATACGCAGTATTTT.

This sequence joins TRBV7-3 and TRBJ1-2; a possible D gene is TRBD1 (6 bases). V was trimmed by 5 bases and J by 6 bases, leaving 13 bases between them. Germline V gene data show CDR1 as SGHTA and CDR2 as FQGTGA. The CDR3 is 13 amino acids. CDR3 region: CASSPTGSHGYTF. CDR3 DNA sequence: TGTGCCAGCAGCCCGACAGGATCCCATGGCTACACCTTC.

The chain employs TRBV5-1 and TRBJ2-7; D may correspond to TRBD1 or TRBD2 (5 bases each). Trimming cost V 2 bases and J 3 bases, with 15 bases left between them. Germline CDR1 and CDR2: SGHRS and YFSETQ. This CDR3 spans 15 amino acids. CDR3 loop: CASSLDPGRNYEQYF. In DNA, the CDR3 is TGCGCCAGCAGCTTAGATCCGGGACGCAACTACGAGCAGTACTTC.

V gene TRBV10-3 combines with J gene TRBJ1-2, with D maybe TRBD1 (5 bases). This CDR3 is built from 13 residues. Germline values: CDR1 ENHRY, CDR2 SYGVKD. With 4 bases removed from V and 2 bases from J, the gap between germline ends came to 8 bases. CDR3 coding DNA: TGTGCCATCAGTGGGGGCCAGAACTATGGCTACACCTTC. Protein product: CAISGGQNYGYTF.

The CDR3 reads CASSYNGGTTGELFF. In DNA form, the CDR3 reads TGTGCCAGCAGTTACAACGGCGGGACTACCGGGGAGCTGTTTTTT. The genes are TRBV6-5 and TRBJ2-2; D might be TRBD2 (6 bases). The germline gives CDR1 MNHEY, CDR2 SVGAGI. Trimming took 2 bases from V and 5 from J, leaving 12 bases between them. This CDR3 spans 15 amino acids.

J is TRBJ1-1 and V is TRBV5-1, with 7 bases aligning to TRBD1. CDR3 length equals 14 residues. Per germline, CDR1 SGHRS and CDR2 YFSETQ. V lost 4 bases and J lost 6; bases outside the gene matches: 9. The CDR3 protein is CASSVSDRSSEAFF. In DNA form, the CDR3 reads TGCGCCAGCAGCGTTTCGGACAGGTCTTCTGAAGCTTTCTTT. The whole variable domain, filled in from reference TRBV5-1 and TRBJ1-1, reads KAGVTQTPRYLIKTRGQQVTLSCSPISGHRSVSWYQQTPGQGLQFLFEYFSETQRNKGNFPGRFSGRQFSNSRSEMNVSTLELGDSALYLCASSVSDRSSEAFFGQGTRLTVV.

This clone was counted a single time. V is TRBV7-2 and J is TRBJ2-3, with D tentatively TRBD1 or TRBD2 (6 bases each). Per germline, CDR1 SGHTA and CDR2 FQGNSA. This CDR3 has 14 amino acids. Deletions cut 7 bases from V and 3 bases from J, with 14 bases between. The CDR3 coding sequence is TGTGCCAGCACCGGGGGCAGGGTGACAGATACGCAGTATTTT. Translation: CASTGGRVTDTQYF.

V is TRBV19 and J is TRBJ2-1; 8 nucleotides line up with TRBD2. CDR1 LNHDA and CDR2 SQIVND come from the germline V gene (reference sequence). Germline trimming cut 3 bases from V and 4 bases from J; bases unmatched to any gene: 11. The CDR3 sequence is 17 residues long. CDR3 loop: CASSISAGGRPYNEQFF. In DNA form, the CDR3 reads TGTGCCAGTAGTATCTCCGCGGGAGGCCGACCATACAATGAGCAGTTCTTC. The complete variable domain, with remaining parts taken from reference TRBV19 and TRBJ2-1, reads DGGITQSPKYLFRKEGQNVTLSCEQNLNHDAMYWYRQDPGQGLRLIYYSQIVNDFQKGDIAEGYSVSREKKESFPLTVTSAQKNPTAFYLCASSISAGGRPYNEQFFGPGTRLTVL.

The gene calls are TRBV28 and TRBJ1-5; 7 bases agree with TRBD1. The J segment lost 1 base and the V segment lost 5 bases, leaving 5 bases of the junction unmatched. CDR1 is MDHEN, CDR2 SYDVKM, per germline. The CDR3 covers 15 residues. The CDR3 here is CASSRGGMSNQPQHF. CDR3 coding DNA: TGTGCCAGCAGTCGAGGGGGCATGAGCAATCAGCCCCAGCATTTT.

This CDR3 reads CASSDRVAGTNEKLFF. The CDR3 DNA sequence: TGTGCCAGCAGCGACAGGGTGGCAGGCACTAATGAAAAACTGTTTTTT. The chain links TRBV11-2 to TRBJ1-4; 7 bases are shared with TRBD1. The CDR3 spans 16 residues. Germline V gene lookup returns CDR1 SGHAT and CDR2 FQNNGV. After removal of 5 bases from V and 2 bases from J, the junction contained 8 bases not matched to a gene.

This chain connects TRBV5-1 to TRBJ1-4; 7 bases map to TRBD1. Per the germline V gene, CDR1 is SGHRS and CDR2 is YFSETQ. Losses at the gene ends were 5 bases for V and 4 bases for J; bases not matched to a gene: 8. CDR3 length: 15 residues. The CDR3 is CASSSRQGLNEKLFF. Here the CDR3 DNA reads TGCGCCAGCAGTTCCCGACAGGGACTTAATGAAAAACTGTTTTTT.

The V and J genes are TRBV2 and TRBJ2-7, with TRBD2 as a possible D gene (5 bases). There are 14 residues in the CDR3. V was clipped by 4 bases and J by 3 bases, with 13 bases between them. Germline V gene sequence: CDR1 SNHLY, CDR2 FYNNEI. This chain's CDR3 is CASSGSSGNYEQYF. In DNA, the CDR3 is TGTGCCAGCAGTGGAAGCTCCGGGAACTACGAGCAGTACTTC.

CDR3 sequence: CATELALGNNEQFF. CDR3 in DNA: TGTGCCACAGAGCTAGCGCTGGGAAACAATGAGCAGTTCTTC. The chain has TRBV10-3 and TRBJ2-1; tentative D call: TRBD2 (6 bases). There are 14 residues in the CDR3. V lost 10 bases to trimming and J lost 5 bases, with 18 bases between them. Germline-derived CDR1 and CDR2 are ENHRY and SYGVKD.

This chain joins TRBV5-4 and TRBJ1-3; D unclear. Germline V lookup: CDR1 SGHNT, CDR2 YYREEE (reference sequence). Trimming took off 0 bases at V and 1 base at J, with 8 bases between the two ends. The CDR3 runs to 15 residues. CDR3 sequence: CASSLGGTSGNTIYF. CDR3 coding DNA: TGTGCCAGCAGCTTGGGGGGAACGTCTGGAAACACCATATATTTT.